A single sample is the source of the 21 T cell receptor beta chains below, sequenced in a study of blood T cell repertoires in COVID-19. This table comes from immunoSEQ multiplex PCR, and its TCRdb copy is limited to in-frame clones, with some not included. The data contain over 200,000 clones, 70% to 85% of them singletons. The specimen sequenced was peripheral blood. Receptors were obtained from a woman older than 75 with acute or convalescent COVID-19.

This clone was picked up a small number of times. J is TRBJ1-5 and V is TRBV5-1, with 12 bases matching TRBD1. CDR1 is SGHRS and CDR2 is YFSETQ in the germline V gene. The CDR3 length is 16 residues. The junction had 8 bases not matched to a gene; V was cut back by 4 bases and J by 6 bases. CDR3 region: CASSPGTGGFFQPQHF. As DNA, the CDR3 is TGCGCCAGCAGCCCCGGGACAGGGGGCTTCTTTCAGCCCCAGCATTTT. Full variable domain (outside the CDR3, taken from reference TRBV5-1 and TRBJ1-5): KAGVTQTPRYLIKTRGQQVTLSCSPISGHRSVSWYQQTPGQGLQFLFEYFSETQRNKGNFPGRFSGRQFSNSRSEMNVSTLELGDSALYLCASSPGTGGFFQPQHFGDGTRLSIL.

This clone was detected once. The chain couples TRBV4-1 to TRBJ2-1; tentatively, D is TRBD1 (6 bases). The CDR3 totals 14 residues. Germline values: CDR1 MGHRA, CDR2 YSYEKL. Trimming took off 6 bases at V and 7 bases at J, with 16 bases between the two ends. The CDR3 coding sequence is TGCGCCAGCAGAGCCCCGACTGGGACAAATGAGCAGTTCTTC. Translation gives CASRAPTGTNEQFF.

The gene calls are TRBV3-1 (or the pseudogene TRBV3-2) and TRBJ2-7; D call uncertain. CDR3 length equals 13 residues. Deletions cut 0 bases from V and 3 bases from J, with 6 bases between. Germline V gene sequence: CDR1 LGHDT, CDR2 YNNKEL (reference sequence). CDR3 amino acids: CASSQDKSYEQYF. Written as DNA, the CDR3 is TGTGCCAGCAGCCAAGATAAGAGCTACGAGCAGTACTTC.

The rearrangement links TRBV5-8 to TRBJ2-5; unclear D gene. Trimming removed 5 bases at V and 3 bases at J, with 8 bases between. The CDR3 consists of 12 residues. CDR1 and CDR2 (germline): SGHTS, YDEGEE. This CDR3 is CASRQAKETQYF. The CDR3, as DNA: TGTGCCAGCAGGCAGGCCAAAGAGACCCAGTACTTC.

This clone has a handful of counts. Other nucleotide sequences in the sample specify the same CDR3. As DNA, the CDR3 is TGTGCCAGCAGCTTAACTGAGACAGATACGCAGTATTTT. This translates into CASSLTETDTQYF. This rearrangement joins TRBV7-3 to TRBJ2-3; D unresolved. CDR3 length: 13 residues. Germline values: CDR1 SGHTA, CDR2 FQGTGA. The V gene lost 0 bases and the J gene lost 3 bases, with 4 bases spanning the gap.

V and J are TRBV2 and TRBJ1-2; TRBD1 might be the D (5 bases). Germline V gene sequence: CDR1 SNHLY, CDR2 FYNNEI. Trimming pared 4 bases from V and 1 base from J, leaving 10 bases between. This CDR3 has 14 residues. CDR3 sequence (DNA): TGTGCCAGCAGTGTCGGGAGGGGTAACTATGGCTACACCTTC. This gives the protein CASSVGRGNYGYTF.

The chain uses TRBV3-1 (or the pseudogene TRBV3-2) and TRBJ1-6; 7 nucleotides line up with TRBD1. Germline CDR1 reads LGHDT; CDR2 reads YNNKEL (reference sequence). The trim removed 2 bases at V and 8 bases at J, leaving 3 bases unmatched. The CDR3 runs to 14 residues. Written as DNA, the CDR3 is TGTGCCAGCAGCCAACGGGACAGCCATTCACCCCTCCACTTT. Translating it yields CASSQRDSHSPLHF.

The chain is built from TRBV19 and TRBJ2-1, with a possible D match to TRBD1 (5 bases). CDR3 length: 15 amino acids. CDR1 is LNHDA, CDR2 SQIVND, per germline (reference sequence). V was clipped by 0 bases and J by 2 bases, with 8 bases between them. CDR3 protein: CASSIDLGPYNEQFF. DNA of the CDR3: TGTGCCAGTAGTATAGATCTGGGGCCCTACAATGAGCAGTTCTTC.

The V and J genes are TRBV18 and TRBJ1-2, with TRBD1 as a possible D gene (6 bases). The CDR3 runs to 12 residues. CDR1 is KGHSH and CDR2 is LQKENI in the germline V gene. Trimming removed 3 bases at V and 12 bases at J, with 14 bases between. In DNA, the CDR3 is TGTGCCAGCTCACCCTCCGTGGGGGCCCACACCTTC. Amino acid sequence: CASSPSVGAHTF.

The rearrangement uses TRBV7-2 and TRBJ2-5, with D possibly matching TRBD1 (6 bases). The germline gives CDR1 SGHTA, CDR2 FQGNSA. The CDR3 length is 14 residues. Trimming removed 5 bases at V and 1 base at J, with 11 bases between. CDR3 coding DNA: TGTGCCAGCAGCCTGACAGGTTTCCAAGAGACCCAGTACTTC. Its translation is CASSLTGFQETQYF.

V is TRBV28 and J is TRBJ2-5; tentative D call: TRBD2 (6 bases). Trimming removed 8 bases at V and 9 bases at J, with 19 bases between. CDR1 is MDHEN and CDR2 is SYDVKM in the germline V gene. The CDR3 consists of 13 residues. Written as DNA, the CDR3 is TGTGCCAGCCGCGGTCCGGGACTTTTATCCCAGTACTTC. Protein: CASRGPGLLSQYF.

This chain links TRBV14 with TRBJ2-7; tentatively, D is TRBD1 (6 bases). Germline-derived CDR1 and CDR2 are SGHDN and FVKESK. The V end lost 1 base, the J end lost 3 bases, and 10 bases lay between the germline ends. This CDR3 is 14 amino acids long. As DNA, the CDR3 is TGTGCCAGCAGCCAAGCTCAGGGGATCTACGAGCAGTACTTC. Encoded protein: CASSQAQGIYEQYF.

This clone was recorded a few times. The chain employs TRBV19 and TRBJ1-5; D gene uncertain. Germline assignment: CDR1 LNHDA and CDR2 SQIVND (reference sequence). With 5 bases removed from V and 9 bases from J, the gap between germline ends came to 20 bases. This CDR3 is built from 15 residues. The CDR3 loop reads CASSPEGPPTGPQHF. CDR3 DNA: TGTGCCAGTAGTCCTGAAGGTCCCCCAACGGGGCCCCAGCATTTT.

The chain couples TRBV2 to TRBJ2-1, with D possibly TRBD2 on 5 matching bases. The CDR3 is made up of 13 amino acids. Looked up from germline, CDR1 is SNHLY and CDR2 is FYNNEI. The germline V and J ends were trimmed by 6 bases and 5 bases, with 11 bases remaining between them. CDR3 DNA: TGTGCCAGCAGCCTAGGGAGAAACAATGAGCAGTTCTTC. Amino acids: CASSLGRNNEQFF.

The rearrangement joins TRBV5-1 to TRBJ2-2, with 9 bases fitting TRBD1. Losses at the gene ends were 7 bases for V and 6 bases for J; bases not matched to a gene: 10. The germline V gene has CDR1 SGHRS and CDR2 YFSETQ. CDR3 length: 15 amino acids. CDR3 in DNA: TGCGCCAGCGACAGGGGGAATAGCCAGGCCGGGGAGCTGTTTTTT. Encoded protein: CASDRGNSQAGELFF.

The V and J genes are TRBV19 and TRBJ1-1, with 8 bases matching TRBD1. V dropped 5 bases and J dropped 1; count of bases not matched to a gene: 6. Germline loops: CDR1 LNHDA, CDR2 SQIVND (reference sequence). This CDR3 region has 15 residues. Written as DNA, the CDR3 is TGTGCCAGTAGTGGGACAGGTTTAGGGAACACTGAAGCTTTCTTT. Translating gives CASSGTGLGNTEAFF.

This clone occurred a few times. The J gene is TRBJ2-5, the V gene TRBV20-1, with D possibly being TRBD2 (5 bases). The germline gives CDR1 DFQATT, CDR2 SNEGSKA (reference sequence). The CDR3 is 16 residues long. Trimming cost V 3 bases and J 5 bases, with 22 bases left between them. The CDR3 here is CSASSTRLEGRETQYF. DNA for the CDR3: TGCAGTGCTAGTAGCACGAGGCTAGAGGGTCGGGAGACCCAGTACTTC.

In this sample, this clone turned up once. The chain carries TRBV19 and TRBJ1-1, with TRBD1 identical over 7 bases. V was clipped by 9 bases and J by 4 bases; unmatched bases: 14. The CDR3 is 15 amino acids. The germline gives CDR1 LNHDA, CDR2 SQIVND (reference sequence). CDR3 nucleotide sequence: TGTGCCAGCAGTCCAGGGGGGCCAACAGGCACTGAAGCTTTCTTT. Protein sequence: CASSPGGPTGTEAFF.

V is TRBV7-2 and J is TRBJ2-5, with 8 bases matching TRBD2. Germline V gives CDR1 SGHTA, CDR2 FQGNSA. This CDR3 is 15 amino acids long. J gave up 1 base and V 2 bases, and 3 bases lay outside the gene matches. DNA of the CDR3: TGTGCCAGCAGCTTACTTAGCGGGATCCAAGAGACCCAGTACTTC. Translating gives CASSLLSGIQETQYF. Filled out from reference TRBV7-2 and TRBJ2-5, the complete variable domain reads GAGVSQSPSNKVTEKGKDVELRCDPISGHTALYWYRQSLGQGLEFLIYFQGNSAPDKSGLPSDRFSAERTGGSVSTLTIQRTQQEDSAVYLCASSLLSGIQETQYFGPGTRLLVL.

This clone has only one observation. V is TRBV10-3 and J is TRBJ2-7; 9 bases align to TRBD1. From germline, CDR1 is ENHRY and CDR2 SYGVKD. With V trimmed by 7 bases and J by 3 bases, 7 bases remained unmatched. This CDR3 contains 14 residues. CDR3 amino acids: CAINTQGANYEQYF. CDR3 nucleotides: TGTGCCATCAATACACAGGGGGCAAACTACGAGCAGTACTTC.

This clone has only a few counts. The chain is built from TRBV11-2 and TRBJ2-2; the D is unclear. The CDR3 consists of 14 residues. Germline V gene data show CDR1 as SGHAT and CDR2 as FQNNGV. V lost 6 bases and J 1 base, leaving 9 bases between the germline ends. The CDR3 loop reads CASSYLRNTGELFF. In DNA form, the CDR3 reads TGTGCCAGCAGTTACCTGCGGAACACCGGGGAGCTGTTTTTT.